Below, 27 T cell receptor beta chains from the same sample are listed, as sequenced in a study of graft-versus-host responses after intestinal transplantation (TCRdb year 2021). No antigens are known for them. The time point label of this sample denotes: cells obtained before transplantation from donor or recipient. Library method: the immunoSEQ multiplex PCR assay. The clones in this table, taken by TCRdb from immuneACCESS, are in-frame only. Not every clone is retained; where verified, under half of the shortfall comes from an unresolved V gene, and the cause of the rest is unknown. The table for this sample lists 25,000 or so clones; about four fifths of them were counted only once. The ten most abundant clones make up roughly 0.7% of the sample. The sequenced sample was unstimulated CD4+ T cells sorted from spleen or lymph node cells, obtained before intestinal transplant. The receptors here all came from a human donor who received an intestinal transplant.

The chain couples TRBV6-6 to TRBJ2-5; D tentatively fits TRBD1 or TRBD2 (5 bases each). This CDR3 region has 15 residues. Germline V lookup: CDR1 MNHNY, CDR2 SVGAGI (reference sequence). V was cut by 2 bases and J by 4 bases, with 14 bases left in between. CDR3 protein: CASSYQGRPSETQYF. The CDR3 DNA follows: TGTGCCAGCAGTTACCAGGGACGCCCTTCAGAGACCCAGTACTTC.

The rearrangement joins TRBV5-6 to TRBJ1-5, with D possibly matching TRBD1 (6 bases). Trimming left V 2 bases short and J 1 base short, with 10 bases between. Germline V gene sequence: CDR1 SGHDT, CDR2 YYEEEE. The CDR3 is 15 residues long. For the CDR3, the DNA is TGTGCCAGCAGCTTCAGGGGCGGCAGCAATCAGCCCCAGCATTTT. It specifies CASSFRGGSNQPQHF.

V is TRBV19 and J is TRBJ2-2; 8 nucleotides line up with TRBD1. The J segment lost 6 bases and the V segment lost 3 bases, leaving 12 bases of the junction unmatched. Germline values: CDR1 LNHDA, CDR2 SQIVND (reference sequence). The CDR3 extends over 17 amino acids. CDR3 loop: CASSMPRTGSSAGELFF. CDR3 DNA sequence: TGTGCCAGTAGTATGCCTAGGACAGGGAGTAGCGCCGGGGAGCTGTTTTTT.

The rearrangement links TRBV4-1 to TRBJ2-1; 8 bases agree with TRBD2. The germline gives CDR1 MGHRA, CDR2 YSYEKL. V was pared by 1 base and J by 8 bases, with 7 bases of the junction left unmatched. The CDR3 covers 15 residues. Here the CDR3 reads CASSQGAGLVYEQFF. CDR3 DNA sequence: TGCGCCAGCAGCCAAGGAGCGGGACTAGTATATGAGCAGTTCTTC.

The rearrangement joins TRBV9 to TRBJ2-3; 12 bases map to TRBD2. The CDR3 is 15 amino acids. V trimming: 4 bases; J trimming: 6 bases; junction bases outside the gene matches: 6. Germline-derived CDR1 and CDR2 are SGDLS and YYNGEE. CDR3 DNA sequence: TGTGCCAGCAGCATCGGGCTAGCGGGGGGGGATACGCAGTATTTT. This sequence encodes CASSIGLAGGDTQYF.

The rearrangement uses TRBV11-1 and TRBJ2-4; D gene unclear. The germline V gene encodes CDR1 SGHAT and CDR2 FQDESV (reference sequence). Trimming pared 1 base from V and 0 bases from J, leaving 7 bases between. The CDR3 runs 15 residues. As DNA, the CDR3 is TGTGCCAGCAGCTTAGGCCAGTTAGCCAAAAACATTCAGTACTTC. The encoded protein is CASSLGQLAKNIQYF.

This sequence joins TRBV19 and TRBJ2-7; 8 nucleotides agree with TRBD2. V trimming: 8 bases; J trimming: 2 bases; junction bases outside the gene matches: 5. CDR3 length: 13 amino acids. From germline, CDR1 is LNHDA and CDR2 SQIVND (reference sequence). The CDR3 sequence is CASGQREPYEQYF. In DNA form, the CDR3 reads TGTGCCAGTGGTCAGCGGGAGCCCTACGAGCAGTACTTC.

The chain combines TRBV28 with TRBJ1-1; D not certain. V was pared by 3 bases and J by 3 bases, with 5 bases between. CDR3 length equals 12 residues. Germline V gene data show CDR1 as MDHEN and CDR2 as SYDVKM. The CDR3 coding sequence is TGTGCCAGCAGTTTGCCACACACTGAAGCTTTCTTT. It specifies CASSLPHTEAFF.

CDR3 residues: CASSPRVGADTQYF. The CDR3 nucleotides read TGTGCCAGCAGCCCCCGGGTGGGGGCAGATACGCAGTATTTT. This chain links TRBV9 with TRBJ2-3; D is tentatively TRBD1 or TRBD2 (5 bases each). V lost 4 bases and J lost 4, with 13 bases in between. CDR3 length equals 14 residues. Per the germline V gene, CDR1 is SGDLS and CDR2 is YYNGEE. The full variable domain, in which reference TRBV9 and TRBJ2-3 provide the parts outside the CDR3, is DSGVTQTPKHLITATGQRVTLRCSPRSGDLSVYWYQQSLDQGLQFLIQYYNGEERAKGNILERFSAQQFPDLHSELNLSSLELGDSALYFCASSPRVGADTQYFGPGTRLTVL.

V gene TRBV9 combines with J gene TRBJ1-6; D is uncertain. Between the trimmed V and J ends, which lost 0 bases and 0 bases, there was a span of 10 bases. This CDR3 has 17 residues. Germline values: CDR1 SGDLS, CDR2 YYNGEE. CDR3: CASSVEPVSSYNSPLHF. DNA for the CDR3: TGTGCCAGCAGCGTAGAACCCGTTAGCTCCTATAATTCACCCCTCCACTTT.

The chain recombines TRBV18 with TRBJ1-6; 8 nucleotides agree with TRBD1. V shed 4 bases and J 7 bases; nucleotides not matched to a gene: 6. The CDR3 is made up of 15 amino acids. The germline V gene encodes CDR1 KGHSH and CDR2 LQKENI. The CDR3 sequence: CASSRGTGGNSPLHF. CDR3 DNA: TGTGCCAGCTCACGCGGGACAGGTGGGAATTCACCCCTCCACTTT.

The rearrangement links TRBV27 to TRBJ1-2, with a weak D call TRBD1 (5 bases). The CDR3 is 14 residues long. Germline lookup yields CDR1 MNHEY and CDR2 SMNVEV (reference sequence). The ends were cut back, 2 bases at V and 6 bases at J, with 13 bases in the middle. The CDR3 spells CASSLRTGRDGYTF. In DNA form, the CDR3 reads TGTGCCAGCAGTTTACGGACGGGACGAGATGGCTACACCTTC.

CDR3 protein: CASSPGGGYSYYNEQFF. The CDR3 DNA reads TGTGCCAGCAGCCCAGGGGGGGGCTATAGCTACTACAATGAGCAGTTCTTC. This rearrangement joins TRBV11-1 to TRBJ2-1; TRBD1 or TRBD2 may be the D gene (7 bases each). CDR3 size: 17 residues. V dropped 5 bases and J dropped 3 bases, with 20 bases sitting between them. The germline CDR1 and CDR2 sequences are SGHAT and FQDESV (reference sequence).

The CDR3: CASSLTGLGNEKLFF. The CDR3 coding sequence is TGTGCCAGCAGCCTAACAGGGTTGGGGAATGAAAAACTGTTTTTT. The gene calls are TRBV14 and TRBJ1-4; possibly TRBD1 for D (6 bases). V was clipped by 4 bases and J by 5 bases, with 14 bases between them. CDR1 and CDR2 from the germline V gene are SGHDN and FVKESK. This CDR3 contains 15 residues.

The genes are TRBV6-5 and TRBJ2-3; TRBD2 matches 8 bases. CDR1 is MNHEY, CDR2 SVGAGI, per germline. With 2 bases clipped from V and 5 bases from J, the junction kept 0 bases outside the gene matches. The CDR3 length is 13 residues. The CDR3 DNA sequence: TGTGCCAGCAGTTACCTAGCGGGAGATACGCAGTATTTT. This codes for CASSYLAGDTQYF.

The table lists this clone with a count of one. This chain links TRBV7-9 with TRBJ2-7; TRBD1 aligns across 9 bases. Losses at the gene ends were 5 bases for V and 4 bases for J; bases not matched to a gene: 6. The CDR3 runs to 14 residues. From germline, CDR1 is SEHNR and CDR2 FQNEAQ (reference sequence). The CDR3 DNA reads as TGTGCCAGCAGCATTGGGACAGGGCGGTACGAGCAGTACTTC. The encoded protein is CASSIGTGRYEQYF.

This chain joins TRBV27 and TRBJ1-3; weak D call: TRBD1 (6 bases). From germline, CDR1 is MNHEY and CDR2 SMNVEV (reference sequence). The V end lost 6 bases, the J end lost 1 base, and 13 bases lay between the germline ends. This CDR3 region has 15 residues. This CDR3 reads CASRPQGRSGNTIYF. The CDR3 coding sequence is TGTGCCAGCAGACCCCAGGGGAGATCTGGAAACACCATATATTTT.

The table lists this clone with a few counts. CDR3 region: CASRTTPITGELFF. CDR3 nucleotides: TGTGCCAGCAGAACGACCCCCATCACCGGGGAGCTGTTTTTT. This chain joins TRBV6-5 and TRBJ2-2; the D is unclear. Germline V gene data show CDR1 as MNHEY and CDR2 as SVGAGI. The ends were cut back, 6 bases at V and 4 bases at J, with 12 bases in the middle. CDR3 size: 14 residues.

The chain links TRBV2 to TRBJ2-3; TRBD2 matches 14 bases. This CDR3 region has 15 residues. V dropped 3 bases and J dropped 4; count of bases not matched to a gene: 0. Germline assignment: CDR1 SNHLY and CDR2 FYNNEI. CDR3 nucleotide sequence: TGTGCCAGCAGTGAGACTAGCGGGGGGGCAGATACGCAGTATTTT. This codes for CASSETSGGADTQYF.

The chain recombines TRBV6-1 with TRBJ2-1; 8 nucleotides match TRBD2. V was clipped by 5 bases and J by 2 bases; unmatched bases: 5. The CDR3 has 15 amino acids. Germline V CDR1 and CDR2: MNHNS, SASEGT. CDR3 sequence reads: CASSQTGGPYNEQFF. The CDR3 nucleotides are TGTGCCAGCAGTCAAACGGGGGGGCCCTACAATGAGCAGTTCTTC.

V usage is TRBV7-2 and J usage is TRBJ2-3; TRBD2 aligns across 11 bases. Looked up from germline, CDR1 is SGHTA and CDR2 is FQGNSA. With V trimmed by 1 base and J by 5 bases, 8 bases remained unmatched. This CDR3 comprises 17 residues. The CDR3: CASSLDLSGRAGDTQYF. The CDR3 DNA is TGTGCCAGCAGCTTAGACCTTAGCGGGAGGGCCGGAGATACGCAGTATTTT.

The chain recombines TRBV5-1 with TRBJ2-3; 13 positions match TRBD2. The trim removed 1 base at V and 6 bases at J, leaving 5 bases unmatched. The CDR3 length is 16 residues. CDR1 and CDR2 (germline): SGHRS, YFSETQ. Here the CDR3 reads CASSLPGLAGMDTQYF. The CDR3 DNA sequence: TGCGCCAGCAGCTTGCCGGGACTAGCGGGGATGGATACGCAGTATTTT.

The chain has TRBV18 and TRBJ2-3, with D possibly TRBD1 on 7 matching bases. The CDR3 runs to 14 residues. V was pared by 3 bases and J by 5 bases, with 12 bases between. CDR1 KGHSH and CDR2 LQKENI come from the germline V gene. The CDR3 here is CASSPAQGGDTQYF. The CDR3 bases are TGTGCCAGCTCACCCGCCCAGGGGGGAGATACGCAGTATTTT.

This clone was recorded once. The chain recombines TRBV7-9 with TRBJ2-7; TRBD2 matches 13 bases. This CDR3 region has 17 residues. Trimming cost V 5 bases and J 5 bases; bases outside gene matches: 12. Germline V lookup: CDR1 SEHNR, CDR2 FQNEAQ (reference sequence). The CDR3 spells CASSLLLPGLAGDEQYF. Written as DNA, the CDR3 is TGTGCCAGCAGCCTTCTTCTACCTGGACTAGCGGGAGACGAGCAGTACTTC.

The chain combines TRBV4-1 with TRBJ2-1, with D perhaps matching TRBD1 or TRBD2 (5 bases each). Germline-derived CDR1 and CDR2 are MGHRA and YSYEKL. V was trimmed by 1 base and J by 9 bases, leaving 10 bases between them. The CDR3 loop spans 13 amino acids. CDR3 sequence: CASSQGEGSEQFF. The CDR3 DNA reads TGCGCCAGCAGCCAAGGAGAGGGGAGTGAGCAGTTCTTC.

The genes are TRBV2 and TRBJ1-5; D is unclear. The CDR3 consists of 12 residues. Trimming removed 3 bases at V and 7 bases at J, with 7 bases between. The germline gives CDR1 SNHLY, CDR2 FYNNEI. CDR3 loop: CASSESRQPQHF. CDR3 DNA sequence: TGTGCCAGCAGTGAGTCGCGGCAGCCCCAGCATTTT.

V usage is TRBV5-5 and J usage is TRBJ2-5; 10 bases line up with TRBD2. The CDR3 has 17 amino acids. The trim removed 0 bases at V and 4 bases at J, leaving 9 bases unmatched. Germline V gene sequence: CDR1 SGHKS, CDR2 YYEKEE (reference sequence). CDR3: CASSLAWLAGAGETQYF. In DNA, the CDR3 is TGTGCCAGCAGCTTGGCCTGGCTAGCGGGGGCGGGAGAGACCCAGTACTTC.